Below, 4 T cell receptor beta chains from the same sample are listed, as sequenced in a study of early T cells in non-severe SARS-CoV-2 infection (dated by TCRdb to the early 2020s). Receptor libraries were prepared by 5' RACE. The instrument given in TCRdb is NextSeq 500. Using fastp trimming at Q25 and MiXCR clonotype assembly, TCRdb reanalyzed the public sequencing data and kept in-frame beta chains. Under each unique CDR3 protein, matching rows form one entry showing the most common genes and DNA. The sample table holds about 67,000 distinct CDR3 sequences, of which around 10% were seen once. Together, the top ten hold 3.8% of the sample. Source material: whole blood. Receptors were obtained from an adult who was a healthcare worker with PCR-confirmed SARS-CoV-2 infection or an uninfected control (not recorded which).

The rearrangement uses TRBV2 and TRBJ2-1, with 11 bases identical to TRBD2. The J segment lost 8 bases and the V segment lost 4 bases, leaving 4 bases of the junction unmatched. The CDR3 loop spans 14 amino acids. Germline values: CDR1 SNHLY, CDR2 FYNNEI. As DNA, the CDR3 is TGTGCCAGCAGTGCGACTAGCGGGATTGATGAGCAGTTCTTC. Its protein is CASSATSGIDEQFF.

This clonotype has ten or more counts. CDR3 residues: CASSYGDRGSYEQYF. The CDR3 DNA reads as TGTGCCAGCAGTTACGGGGACAGGGGGTCCTACGAGCAGTACTTC. This chain joins TRBV6-5 and TRBJ2-7; TRBD1 matches at 11 bases. With V trimmed by 2 bases and J by 1 base, 1 base remained unmatched. Germline V gene lookup returns CDR1 MNHEY and CDR2 SVGAGI. The CDR3 has 15 residues.

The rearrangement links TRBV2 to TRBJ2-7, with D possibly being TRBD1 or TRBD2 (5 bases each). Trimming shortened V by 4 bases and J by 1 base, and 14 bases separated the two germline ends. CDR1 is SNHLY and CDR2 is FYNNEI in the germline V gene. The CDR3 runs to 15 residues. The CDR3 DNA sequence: TGTGCCAGCAGTGCCGGGACCGCGCCTTCCTACGAGCAGTACTTC. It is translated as CASSAGTAPSYEQYF.

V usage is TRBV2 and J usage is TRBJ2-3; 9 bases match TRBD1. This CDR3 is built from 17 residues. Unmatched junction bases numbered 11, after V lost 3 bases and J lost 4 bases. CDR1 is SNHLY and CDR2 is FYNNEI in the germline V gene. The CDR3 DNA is TGTGCCAGCAGTGATCAGCAAGGGACAGGGATTGCAGATACGCAGTATTTT. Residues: CASSDQQGTGIADTQYF. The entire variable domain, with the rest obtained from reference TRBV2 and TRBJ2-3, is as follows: EPEVTQTPSHQVTQMGQEVILRCVPISNHLYFYWYRQILGQKVEFLVSFYNNEISEKSEIFDDQFSVERPDGSNFTLKIRSTKLEDSAMYFCASSDQQGTGIADTQYFGPGTRLTVL.